These 5 T cell receptor beta chains were sequenced from one sample in a study of blood T cells in healthy people across ages. For the second PCR, which ran for about 7 to 11 cycles, a sample-barcoded 5' primer and a J-beta primer mix were used. MiXCR, run by TCRdb on the 5' RACE reads, gives a single entry per CDR3 protein. The table lists around 1.5 million distinct CDR3 sequences, almost 60% of them singletons. The sequencing input was blood. These receptors were taken from a man aged 18 to 29 in good health.

This clonotype has a single count. The junction and the germline gene differ at one end; a read error may be behind it. V and J are TRBV13 and TRBJ2-5, with TRBD2 matching 13 bases. The CDR3 is 16 amino acids. CDR1 is PRHDT, CDR2 FYEKMQ, per germline (reference sequence). This CDR3 is CAGSLRTSGSIETQYF. The CDR3, as DNA: TGTGCCGGCAGCCTACGGACTAGCGGGAGTATTGAGACCCAGTACTTC.

The table lists this clonotype with a count of one. CDR3 nucleotides: TGTGCCAGCAGCCACGGTCCGGGGGCTAACTATGGCTACACCTTC. It yields the protein CASSHGPGANYGYTF. The V gene is TRBV3-1, the J gene TRBJ1-2, with TRBD1 as a possible D gene (5 bases). Germline CDR1 and CDR2: LGHDT and YNNKEL (reference sequence). Trimming pared 3 bases from V and 0 bases from J, leaving 11 bases between. The length of the CDR3 is 15 residues. Filled out from reference TRBV3-1 and TRBJ1-2, the complete variable domain reads DTAVSQTPKYLVTQMGNDKSIKCEQNLGHDTMYWYKQDSKKFLKIMFSYNNKELIINETVPNRFSPKSPDKAHLNLHINSLELGDSAVYFCASSHGPGANYGYTFGSGTRLTVV.

The chain links TRBV20-1 to TRBJ2-5; D is possibly TRBD2 (5 bases). This CDR3 spans 12 amino acids. Germline-derived CDR1 and CDR2 are DFQATT and SNEGSKA (reference sequence). V shed 5 bases and J shed 3 bases, with 10 bases lying between them. The chain's CDR3 is CSAVDGEETQYF. In DNA form, the CDR3 reads TGCAGTGCTGTTGACGGGGAAGAGACCCAGTACTTC.

The chain links TRBV7-8 to TRBJ2-1; TRBD1 matches at 9 bases. This CDR3 has 16 amino acids. Germline V lookup: CDR1 SGHVS, CDR2 FQNEAQ. Losses at the gene ends were 0 bases for V and 5 bases for J; bases not matched to a gene: 5. In DNA form, the CDR3 reads TGTGCCAGCAGCTTAGCCGGGACAGGGAAAGACAATGAGCAGTTCTTC. This sequence encodes CASSLAGTGKDNEQFF.

The V gene is TRBV20-1, the J gene TRBJ2-6; possibly TRBD1 for D (5 bases). Trimming cost V 6 bases and J 2 bases, with 14 bases left between them. Germline V gene lookup returns CDR1 DFQATT and CDR2 SNEGSKA (reference sequence). The CDR3 runs to 15 residues. This chain's CDR3 is CSASSWGPGANVLTF. DNA of the CDR3: TGCAGTGCCAGCTCTTGGGGCCCTGGGGCCAACGTCCTGACTTTC.